Listed below are T cell receptor beta chains from one sample, sequenced in a study of identical twins. TCRdb fed the 5' RACE reads into MiXCR, producing one record per CDR3 protein. The sample comprises around 220,000 distinct CDR3 sequences, roughly an eighth of which are singletons, and 8.8% rests with the top ten. The sample was memory (CD45RO+) T cells sorted from blood. All receptors derive from a woman aged 18 to 35 in good health. Both conserved end residues are part of each CDR3. The D gene is left open where the match is weak. For some rows the clone size is stated as once, few or many, or as a class when expanded; others skip it.

clone_size j_call v_call d_call cdr3_nt cdr3_aa
few TRBJ2-7 TRBV27 . TGTGCCAGCAGTTTATACCCGGAGGCCCCCTACGAGCAGTACTTC CASSLYPEAPYEQYF
few TRBJ1-5 TRBV7-2 . TGTGCCAGCAGCTTTTGGGCTGATCAGCCCCAGCATTTT CASSFWADQPQHF
. TRBJ2-7 TRBV5-1 TRBD2 TGCGCCAGCAGCCCTGGGACTAGCGGGGCGCTTGGGCAGTACTTC CASSPGTSGALGQYF
few TRBJ2-3 TRBV9 TRBD2 TGTGCCAGCAGCGCCTTCATGGCGGGAGAGGATACGCAGTATTTT CASSAFMAGEDTQYF
. TRBJ2-5 TRBV12-3/TRBV12-4 . TGTGCCAGCAGTTTAGTCCCGATACAAGAGACCCAGTACTTC CASSLVPIQETQYF
many TRBJ1-1 TRBV12-3/TRBV12-4 . TGTGCCAGCAGTTTCTCCCTCGGTGGAACTCGTACTGAAGCTTTCTTT CASSFSLGGTRTEAFF
. TRBJ2-3 TRBV29-1 . TGCAGCGTAATACCGAGCACAGATACGCAGTATTTT CSVIPSTDTQYF
few TRBJ1-5 TRBV15 . TGTGCCACCAAGAGGGACACCTATAGCAATCAGCCCCAGCATTTT CATKRDTYSNQPQHF
many TRBJ2-3 TRBV10-3 TRBD1 TGTGCCACCGGACAGGGGCCCCCAGATACGCAGTATTTT CATGQGPPDTQYF
few TRBJ1-5 TRBV7-9 . TGTGCCAGCAGCTTAGCAGCAGATAGCAATCAGCCCCAGCATTTT CASSLAADSNQPQHF
few TRBJ2-3 TRBV19 . TGTGCCAGTAGGGGTTCAGCCACAGATACGCAGTATTTT CASRGSATDTQYF
few TRBJ1-1 TRBV27 TRBD1 TGTGCCAGCAGTTTAATTTTTATGCAGGGGGCTCCGGGGACTGAAGCTTTCTTT CASSLIFMQGAPGTEAFF
. TRBJ2-7 TRBV19 . TGTGCCAGTAGTATAGGGACTACCGGAACCTACGAGCAGTACTTC CASSIGTTGTYEQYF